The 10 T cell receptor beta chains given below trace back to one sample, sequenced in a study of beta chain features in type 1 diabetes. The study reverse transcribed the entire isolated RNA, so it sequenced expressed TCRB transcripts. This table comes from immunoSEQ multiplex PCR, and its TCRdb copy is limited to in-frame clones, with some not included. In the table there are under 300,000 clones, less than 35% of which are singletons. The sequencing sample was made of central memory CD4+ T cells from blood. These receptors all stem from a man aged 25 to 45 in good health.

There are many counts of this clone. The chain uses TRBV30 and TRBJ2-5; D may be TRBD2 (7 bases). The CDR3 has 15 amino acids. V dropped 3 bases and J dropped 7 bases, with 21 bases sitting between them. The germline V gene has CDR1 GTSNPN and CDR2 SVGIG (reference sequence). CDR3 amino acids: CAWSPGYREGGTQYF. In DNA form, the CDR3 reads TGTGCCTGGAGCCCCGGGTACAGGGAGGGGGGGACCCAGTACTTC.

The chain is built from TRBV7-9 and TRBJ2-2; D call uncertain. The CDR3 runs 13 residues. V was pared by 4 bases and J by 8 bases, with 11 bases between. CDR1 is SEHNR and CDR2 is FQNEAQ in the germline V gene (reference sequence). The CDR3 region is CASSSSPFGELFF. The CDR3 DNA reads TGTGCCAGCAGCTCATCCCCTTTTGGGGAGCTGTTTTTT.

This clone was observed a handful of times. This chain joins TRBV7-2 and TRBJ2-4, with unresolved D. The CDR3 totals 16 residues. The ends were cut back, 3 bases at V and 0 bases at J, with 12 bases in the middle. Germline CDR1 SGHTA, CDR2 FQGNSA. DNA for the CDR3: TGTGCCAGCAGCTTGGGTGGAGTGGGAGCCAAAAACATTCAGTACTTC. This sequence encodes CASSLGGVGAKNIQYF.

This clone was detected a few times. CDR3 loop: CASSDSYSNQPQHF. The CDR3 nucleotides read TGTGCCAGCAGTGACTCCTATAGCAATCAGCCCCAGCATTTT. This chain uses TRBV25-1 with TRBJ1-5; D unclear. Germline CDR1 is MGHDK and CDR2 is SYGVNS. With 3 bases removed from V and 0 bases from J, the gap between germline ends came to 6 bases. This CDR3 region has 14 residues.

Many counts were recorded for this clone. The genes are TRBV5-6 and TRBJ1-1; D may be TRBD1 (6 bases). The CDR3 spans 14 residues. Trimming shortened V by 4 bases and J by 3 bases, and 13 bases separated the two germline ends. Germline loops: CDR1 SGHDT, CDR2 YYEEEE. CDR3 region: CASSRPDSYTEAFF. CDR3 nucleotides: TGTGCCAGCAGCCGACCGGACAGTTACACTGAAGCTTTCTTT.

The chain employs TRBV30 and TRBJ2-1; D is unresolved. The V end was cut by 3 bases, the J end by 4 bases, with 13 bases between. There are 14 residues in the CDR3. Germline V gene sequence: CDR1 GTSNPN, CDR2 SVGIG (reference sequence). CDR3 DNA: TGTGCCTGGAGCGAGATGTGGGGTTACAATGAGCAGTTCTTC. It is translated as CAWSEMWGYNEQFF.

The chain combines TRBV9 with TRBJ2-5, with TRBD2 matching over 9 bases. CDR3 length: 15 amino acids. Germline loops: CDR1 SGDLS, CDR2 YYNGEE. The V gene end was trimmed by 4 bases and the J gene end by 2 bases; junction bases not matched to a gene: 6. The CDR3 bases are TGTGCCAGCAGCCCAAGGACTAGCGCACAAGAGACCCAGTACTTC. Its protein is CASSPRTSAQETQYF.

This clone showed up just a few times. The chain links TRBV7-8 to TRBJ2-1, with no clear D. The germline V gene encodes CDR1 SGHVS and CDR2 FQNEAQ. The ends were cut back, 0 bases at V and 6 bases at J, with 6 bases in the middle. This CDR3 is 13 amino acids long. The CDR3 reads CASSLAGSNEQFF. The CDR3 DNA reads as TGTGCCAGCAGCTTAGCGGGTAGCAATGAGCAGTTCTTC.

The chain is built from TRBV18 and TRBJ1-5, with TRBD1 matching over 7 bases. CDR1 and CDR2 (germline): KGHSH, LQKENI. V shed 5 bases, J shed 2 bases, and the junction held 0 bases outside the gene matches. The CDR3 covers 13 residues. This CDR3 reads CASSGQGNQPQHF. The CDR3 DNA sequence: TGTGCCAGCTCAGGACAGGGCAATCAGCCCCAGCATTTT.

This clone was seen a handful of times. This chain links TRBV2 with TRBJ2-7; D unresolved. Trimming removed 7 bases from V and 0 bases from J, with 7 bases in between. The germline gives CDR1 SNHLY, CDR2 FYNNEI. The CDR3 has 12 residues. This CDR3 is CASKVGSYEQYF. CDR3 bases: TGTGCCAGCAAGGTTGGCTCCTACGAGCAGTACTTC.